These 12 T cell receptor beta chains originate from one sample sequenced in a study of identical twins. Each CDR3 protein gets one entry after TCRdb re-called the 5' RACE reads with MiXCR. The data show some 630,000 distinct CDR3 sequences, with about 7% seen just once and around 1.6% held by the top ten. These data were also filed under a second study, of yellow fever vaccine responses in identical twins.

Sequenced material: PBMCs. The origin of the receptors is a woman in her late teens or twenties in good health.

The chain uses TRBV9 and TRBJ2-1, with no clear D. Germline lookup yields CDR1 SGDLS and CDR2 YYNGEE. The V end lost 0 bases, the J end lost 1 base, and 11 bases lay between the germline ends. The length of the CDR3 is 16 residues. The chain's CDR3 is CASSVGLARSYNEQFF. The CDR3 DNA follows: TGTGCCAGCAGCGTAGGGCTGGCGAGGTCCTACAATGAGCAGTTCTTC.

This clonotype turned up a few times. The CDR3 here is CASSNLQEQYF. The CDR3 coding sequence is TGTGCCAGCAGTAACCTACAGGAGCAGTACTTC. This rearrangement joins TRBV6-5 to TRBJ2-7; unclear D gene. The CDR3 is 11 amino acids. Trimming stripped 5 bases from V and 7 bases from J, with 9 bases between. Germline loops: CDR1 MNHEY, CDR2 SVGAGI.

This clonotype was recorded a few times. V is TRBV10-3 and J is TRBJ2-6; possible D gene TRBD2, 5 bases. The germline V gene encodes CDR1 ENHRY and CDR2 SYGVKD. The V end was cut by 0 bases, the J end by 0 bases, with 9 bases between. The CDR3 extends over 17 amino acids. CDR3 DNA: TGTGCCATCAGTGAGTCGGTAGGGAGCTCTGGGGCCAACGTCCTGACTTTC. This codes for CAISESVGSSGANVLTF.

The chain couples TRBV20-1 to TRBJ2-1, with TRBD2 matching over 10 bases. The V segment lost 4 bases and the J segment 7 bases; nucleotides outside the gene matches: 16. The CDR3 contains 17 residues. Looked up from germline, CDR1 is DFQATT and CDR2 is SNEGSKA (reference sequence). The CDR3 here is CSATNIRPSGSMNEQFF. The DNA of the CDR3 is TGCAGTGCTACAAACATCAGGCCTAGCGGGAGTATGAATGAGCAGTTCTTC.

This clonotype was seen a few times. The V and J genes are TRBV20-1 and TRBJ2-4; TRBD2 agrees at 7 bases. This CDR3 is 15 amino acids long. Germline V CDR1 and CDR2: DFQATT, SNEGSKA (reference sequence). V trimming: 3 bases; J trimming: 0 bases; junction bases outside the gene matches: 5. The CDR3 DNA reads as TGCAGTGCTAGCACTAGCGCGCTAGCCAAAAACATTCAGTACTTC. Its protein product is CSASTSALAKNIQYF.

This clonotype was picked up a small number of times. DNA for the CDR3: TGTGCCAGCAGCACCCCGGGACTAGGAAAAGATACGCAGTATTTT. It codes for CASSTPGLGKDTQYF. V is TRBV27 and J is TRBJ2-3; 8 nucleotides line up with TRBD2. This CDR3 is built from 15 residues. V lost 6 bases, J lost 5 bases, and 10 bases stayed unmatched. Looked up from germline, CDR1 is MNHEY and CDR2 is SMNVEV (reference sequence).

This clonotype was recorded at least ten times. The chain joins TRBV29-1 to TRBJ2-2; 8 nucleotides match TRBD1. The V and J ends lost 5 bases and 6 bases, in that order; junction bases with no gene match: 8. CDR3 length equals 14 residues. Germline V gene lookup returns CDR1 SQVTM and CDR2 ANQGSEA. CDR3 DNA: TGCAGCGTTTCTTGGACAGGGAGGCCCGGGGAGCTGTTTTTT. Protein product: CSVSWTGRPGELFF.

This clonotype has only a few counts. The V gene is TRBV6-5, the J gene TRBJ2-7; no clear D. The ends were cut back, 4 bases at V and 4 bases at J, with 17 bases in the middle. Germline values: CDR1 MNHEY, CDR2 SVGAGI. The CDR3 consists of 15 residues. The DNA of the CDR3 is TGTGCCAGCAGTTCCCCGTCTCCCCCTACTTACGAGCAGTACTTC. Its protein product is CASSSPSPPTYEQYF.

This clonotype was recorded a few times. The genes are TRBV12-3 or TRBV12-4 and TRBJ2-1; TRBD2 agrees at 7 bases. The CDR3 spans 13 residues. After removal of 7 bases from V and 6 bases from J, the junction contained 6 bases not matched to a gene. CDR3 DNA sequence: TGTGCCAGCATACCTTCGGGAGGCAATGAGCAGTTCTTC. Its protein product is CASIPSGGNEQFF.

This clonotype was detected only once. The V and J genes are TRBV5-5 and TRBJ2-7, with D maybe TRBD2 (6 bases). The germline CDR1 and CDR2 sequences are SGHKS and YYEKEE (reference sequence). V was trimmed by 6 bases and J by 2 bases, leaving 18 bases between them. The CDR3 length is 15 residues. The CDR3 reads CASTRGAVGTYEQYV. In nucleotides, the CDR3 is TGTGCCAGCACCCGCGGGGCAGTTGGAACCTACGAGCAGTACGTC.

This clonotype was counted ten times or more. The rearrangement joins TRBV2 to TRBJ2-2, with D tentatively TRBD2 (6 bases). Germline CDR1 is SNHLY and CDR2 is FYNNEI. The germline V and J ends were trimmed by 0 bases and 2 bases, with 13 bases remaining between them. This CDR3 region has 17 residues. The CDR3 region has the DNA TGTGCCAGCAGTGAAGCCCATGGAGGGGTCAACACCGGGGAGCTGTTTTTT. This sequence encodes CASSEAHGGVNTGELFF.

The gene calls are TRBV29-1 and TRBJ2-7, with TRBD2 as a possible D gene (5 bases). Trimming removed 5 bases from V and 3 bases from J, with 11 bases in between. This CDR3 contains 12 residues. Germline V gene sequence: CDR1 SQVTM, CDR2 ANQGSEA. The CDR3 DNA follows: TGCAGCGTTTTAGAGGGCCTCTACGAGCAGTACTTC. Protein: CSVLEGLYEQYF.